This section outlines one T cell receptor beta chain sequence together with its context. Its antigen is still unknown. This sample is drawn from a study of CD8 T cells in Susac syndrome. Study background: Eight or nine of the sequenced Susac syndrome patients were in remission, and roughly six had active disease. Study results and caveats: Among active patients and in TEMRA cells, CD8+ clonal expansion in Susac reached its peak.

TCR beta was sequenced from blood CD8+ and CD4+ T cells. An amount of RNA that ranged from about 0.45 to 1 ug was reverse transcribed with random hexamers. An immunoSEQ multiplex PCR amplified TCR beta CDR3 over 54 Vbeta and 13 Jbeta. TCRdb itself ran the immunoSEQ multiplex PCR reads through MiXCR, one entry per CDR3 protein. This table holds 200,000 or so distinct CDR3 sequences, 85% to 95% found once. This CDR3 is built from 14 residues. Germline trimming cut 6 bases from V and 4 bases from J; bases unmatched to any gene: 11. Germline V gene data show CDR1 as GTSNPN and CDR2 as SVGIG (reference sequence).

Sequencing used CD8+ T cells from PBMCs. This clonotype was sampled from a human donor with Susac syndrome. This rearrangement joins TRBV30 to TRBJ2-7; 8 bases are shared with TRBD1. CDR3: CACSRDRLKYEQYF. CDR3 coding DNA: TGTGCCTGCTCGCGGGACAGGTTAAAGTACGAGCAGTACTTC.